This TCR beta chain appears in the sequencing data of a study of T-cell reconstitution after alpha-beta-depleted transplantation in children. The table lists this clonotype with many counts. Its antigen is as yet unknown. Study-wide points: The study reportedly traced alpha-beta T cells about two months after transplant to several hundred expanded graft clones. Newly produced T cells mostly accounted for T-cell counts and diversity one year post-transplant.

TCRbeta library preparation incorporated unique molecular identifiers. TCRdb re-derived calls from the PCR reads in MiXCR, one entry per CDR3 protein. The sample includes around 700,000 distinct CDR3 sequences, less than 15% seen only once; the top ten take around 0.79%. V shed 4 bases and J 5 bases; nucleotides not matched to a gene: 2. The CDR3 has 12 amino acids. Germline assignment: CDR1 SGHKS and CDR2 YYEKEE (reference sequence). The V and J genes are TRBV5-5 and TRBJ2-7, with 8 bases fitting TRBD1. The sequencing used PBMCs, collected before TCRalphabeta/CD19-depleted stem cell transplant. This clonotype originated in a girl aged 2 to 10 with congenital amegakaryocytic thrombocytopenia, due to receive a stem cell transplant. The CDR3 loop reads CASSQDRDEQYF. The CDR3 region has the DNA TGTGCCAGCAGCCAGGACAGGGACGAGCAGTACTTC.